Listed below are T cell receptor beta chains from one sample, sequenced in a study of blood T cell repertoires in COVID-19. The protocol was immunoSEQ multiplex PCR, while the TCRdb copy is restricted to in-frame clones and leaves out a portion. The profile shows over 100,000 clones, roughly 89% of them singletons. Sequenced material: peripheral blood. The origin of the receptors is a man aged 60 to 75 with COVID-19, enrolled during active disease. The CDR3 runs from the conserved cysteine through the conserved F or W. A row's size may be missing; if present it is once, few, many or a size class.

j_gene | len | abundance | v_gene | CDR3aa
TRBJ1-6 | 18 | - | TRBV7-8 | CASSHTLWRGSYNSPLHF
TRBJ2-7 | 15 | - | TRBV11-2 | CASSLGGGSAYEQYF
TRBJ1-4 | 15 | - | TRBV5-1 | CASSILGQTNEKLFF
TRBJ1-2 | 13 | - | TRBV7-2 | CASSLTKSGGYTF
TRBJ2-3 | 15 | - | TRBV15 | CATSSRTGLTDTQYF
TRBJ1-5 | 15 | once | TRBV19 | CASSADREFNQPQHF
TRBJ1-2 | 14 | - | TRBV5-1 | CASSRGTTNYGYTF
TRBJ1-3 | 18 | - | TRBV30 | CAWSGQNLGSSSGNTIYF
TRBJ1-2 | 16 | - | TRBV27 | CASSSRLELATYGYTF
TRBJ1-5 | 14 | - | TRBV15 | CATSRDRGRQPQHF
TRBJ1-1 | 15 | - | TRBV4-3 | CASSQEAMLGFEAFF
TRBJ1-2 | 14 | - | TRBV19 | CASNPVGGRYGYTF
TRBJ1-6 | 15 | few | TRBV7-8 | CASSPDRGLYSPLHF
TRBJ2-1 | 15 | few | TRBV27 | CASSSLMYGGDEQFF
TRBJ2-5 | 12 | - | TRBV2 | CASKDYQETQYF
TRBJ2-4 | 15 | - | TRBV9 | CASSVGGGVKNIQYF
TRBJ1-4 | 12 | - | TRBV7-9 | CASSAGNGKLFF
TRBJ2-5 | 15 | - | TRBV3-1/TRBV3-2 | CASSREAGLPGTQYF
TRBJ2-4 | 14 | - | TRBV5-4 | CASSLRGGAHIQYF
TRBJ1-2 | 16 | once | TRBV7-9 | CASGGRGQDINYGYTF
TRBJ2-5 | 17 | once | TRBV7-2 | CASSATGNGAIQETQYF
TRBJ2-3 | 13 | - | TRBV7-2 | CASSAKAEDTQYF
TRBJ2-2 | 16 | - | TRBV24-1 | CATSDTRGMNTGELFF
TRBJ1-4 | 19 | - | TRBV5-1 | CASSLAFGAPQGTNEKLFF
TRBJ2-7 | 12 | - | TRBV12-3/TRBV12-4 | CASSSGNYEQYF
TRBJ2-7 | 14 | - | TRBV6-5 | CASTGQLSSYEQYF
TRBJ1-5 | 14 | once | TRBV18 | CASSPQESNQPQHF
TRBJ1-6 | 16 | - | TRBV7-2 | CASSLEPSSYNSPLHF
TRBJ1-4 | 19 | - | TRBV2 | CASSRAPGQQFTTNEKLFF
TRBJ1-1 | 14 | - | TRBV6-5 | CASRPDTWNTEAFF
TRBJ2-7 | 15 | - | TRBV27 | CASSLGRGSSYEQYF
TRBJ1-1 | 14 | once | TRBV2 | CASSEAIGVSEAFF
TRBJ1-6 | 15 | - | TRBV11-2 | CASSLTTGGNSPLHF
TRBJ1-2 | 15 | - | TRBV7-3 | CASSGETGKFDGYTF
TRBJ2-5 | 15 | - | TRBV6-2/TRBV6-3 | CASSRWTGGVETQYF
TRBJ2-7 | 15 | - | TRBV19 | CASSNSGTGGYEQYF
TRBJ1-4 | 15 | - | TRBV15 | CATSRSGQAFEKLFF
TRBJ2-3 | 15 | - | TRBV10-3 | CAISEDRLQGDTQYF
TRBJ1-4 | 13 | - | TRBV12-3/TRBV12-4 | CASSLGYGEKLFF
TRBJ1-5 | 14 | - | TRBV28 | CASSLSRSNQPQHF
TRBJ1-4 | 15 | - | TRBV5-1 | CASSSVGTANEKLFF
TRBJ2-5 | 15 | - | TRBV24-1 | CATSDLTGVQETQYF
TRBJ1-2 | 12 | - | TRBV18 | CASSWPGRGYTF
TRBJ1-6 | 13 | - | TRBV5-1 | CASSWGENSPLHF
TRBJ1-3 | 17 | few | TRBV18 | CASSPPNGRLAGNTIYF
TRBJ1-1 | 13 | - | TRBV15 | CATSNTRQGEAFF
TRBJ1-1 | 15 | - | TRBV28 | CATRVPGQGATEAFF
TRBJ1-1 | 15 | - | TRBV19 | CASSIRTGSPTEAFF
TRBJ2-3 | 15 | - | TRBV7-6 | CASSGGQNPTDTQYF
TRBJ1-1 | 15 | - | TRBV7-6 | CASSPGGQGAAEAFF
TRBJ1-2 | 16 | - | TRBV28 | CASISPGGTSNYGYTF
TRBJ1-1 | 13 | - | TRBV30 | CAWSNSGAAEAFF
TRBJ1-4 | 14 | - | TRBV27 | CASRVRFPGEKLFF
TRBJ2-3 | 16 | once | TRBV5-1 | CASSLAGPARGDTQYF
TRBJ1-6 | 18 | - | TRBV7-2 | CASSLGQTYSLYNSPLHF
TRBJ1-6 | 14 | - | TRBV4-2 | CASSLRRDNSPLHF
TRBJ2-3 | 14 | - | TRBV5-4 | CASSFSSRTDTQYF
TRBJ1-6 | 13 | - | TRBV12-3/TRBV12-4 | CASSLQGPSPLHF
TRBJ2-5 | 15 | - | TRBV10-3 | CAIKGQRGGVETQYF